Sequencing of this T cell receptor beta chain was carried out in a study of circulating and synovial CD4+ cells in juvenile arthritis. Study-level points and caveats: Compared with bulk blood, circulating pathogenic-like lymphocytes shared substantially more CDR3 sequences with synovial T cells. CPL versus bulk CD4 samples: T cell genome counts differed by at least an order of magnitude. Overlap with synovium rose as more T cells were sequenced.

The CDR3 totals 14 residues. The V end was cut by 2 bases, the J end by 6 bases, with 13 bases between. From germline, CDR1 is MNHEY and CDR2 SVGAGI. Donors were patients with active juvenile idiopathic arthritis. A remark on this clone: The antigen remains unidentified.

Libraries were prepared by immunoSEQ multiplex PCR; TCRdb keeps only in-frame clonotypes and omits some of them. This table holds about 32,000 clones, roughly 95% found once. The TCR was taken from a human donor with juvenile idiopathic arthritis. The rearrangement uses TRBV6-5 and TRBJ1-1; the D gene is possibly TRBD1 (5 bases). The specimen sequenced was CD4+ T cells from blood. The CDR3 here is CASSYGGDIAEAFF. Here the CDR3 DNA reads TGTGCCAGCAGTTACGGGGGGGATATCGCTGAAGCTTTCTTT.